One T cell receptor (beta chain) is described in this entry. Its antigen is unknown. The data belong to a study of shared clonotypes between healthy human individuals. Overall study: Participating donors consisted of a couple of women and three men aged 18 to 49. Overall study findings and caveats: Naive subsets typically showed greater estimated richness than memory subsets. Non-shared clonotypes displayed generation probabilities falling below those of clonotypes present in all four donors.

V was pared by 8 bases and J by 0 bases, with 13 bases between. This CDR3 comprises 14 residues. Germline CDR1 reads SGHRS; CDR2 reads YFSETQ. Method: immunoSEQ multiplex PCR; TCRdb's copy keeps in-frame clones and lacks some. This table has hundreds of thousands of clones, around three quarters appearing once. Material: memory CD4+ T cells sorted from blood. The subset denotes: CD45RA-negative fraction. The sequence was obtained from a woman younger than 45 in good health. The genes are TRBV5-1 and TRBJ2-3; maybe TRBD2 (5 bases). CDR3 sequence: CASRTAPSTDTQYF. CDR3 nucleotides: TGCGCCAGTAGGACTGCTCCTAGCACAGATACGCAGTATTTT.